This T cell receptor (beta chain) was captured in a study of yellow fever vaccine responses in identical twins. Study-level results: Vaccine T cell responses of twins reportedly seemed partly convergent and partly personalized.

In regard to this clonotype: Its antigen remains unknown.

Trimming removed 1 base from V and 3 bases from J; junction bases left unmatched: 4. The CDR3 is 15 amino acids. Germline V gene sequence: CDR1 LGHNA, CDR2 YNFKEQ. MiXCR, run by TCRdb on the RT-PCR reads, gives a single entry per CDR3 protein. The sample contains more than 5,500 distinct CDR3 sequences, 86% of which appear only once. The clonotype originates from a woman under 30 who received the yellow fever vaccine. The V gene is TRBV4-2, the J gene TRBJ2-7; 9 bases map to TRBD2. This sample comprised T cells from blood (PBMCs), unsorted or a sorted subset (not recorded which), obtained before or after yellow fever vaccination (not recorded which). CDR3 nucleotide sequence: TGTGCCAGCAGCCAAGGTAGCGGGGGTTACTACGAGCAGTACTTC. Protein product: CASSQGSGGYYEQYF.